These T cell receptor beta chains were read from a single sample in a study of naive and memory T cell subsets. A single record per CDR3 protein comes from TCRdb applying MiXCR to the UMI-ligation and nested PCR reads. Among 120,000 to 150,000 distinct CDR3 sequences listed, 17% were seen once. Sequencing used naive CD4+ T cells from blood. Source of these receptors: a human donor in good health. The CDR3 runs from the conserved cysteine through the conserved F or W. The D gene is left open where the match is weak. A clone size is listed for some rows: how often the clone was seen (once, few, many), or a class if it is expanded.

V gene	J gene	clone size	D gene	CDR3 protein	CDR3 DNA
TRBV3-1	TRBJ2-3	many	-	CASSQERGGPTDTQYF	TGTGCCAGCAGCCAAGAAAGGGGGGGGCCCACAGATACGCAGTATTTT
TRBV20-1	TRBJ2-3	few	-	CSASGDPNTDTQYF	TGCAGTGCTAGTGGGGACCCAAACACAGATACGCAGTATTTT
TRBV7-3	TRBJ2-3	many	TRBD2	CASSSTSGSRGGTQYF	TGTGCCAGCAGCTCGACTAGCGGAAGTAGAGGTGGGACGCAGTATTTT
TRBV7-3	TRBJ2-2	few	-	CASSSDWAGELFF	TGTGCCAGCAGCTCAGACTGGGCCGGGGAGCTGTTTTTT
TRBV20-1	TRBJ2-3	-	-	CSAPVGHTQYF	TGCAGTGCGCCGGTGGGGCATACGCAGTATTTT
TRBV29-1	TRBJ2-1	few	TRBD2	CSVQRLADGEQFF	TGCAGCGTCCAAAGACTAGCAGACGGTGAGCAGTTCTTC
TRBV4-3	TRBJ2-3	-	TRBD2	CASSQDRAGGTDTQYF	TGCGCCAGCAGCCAAGATAGGGCGGGGGGCACAGATACGCAGTATTTT
TRBV6-2/TRBV6-3	TRBJ2-1	-	-	CASSYSKHNEQFF	TGTGCCAGCAGTTACTCGAAGCACAATGAGCAGTTCTTC
TRBV28	TRBJ2-2	few	-	CASSPSLPGLGTGELFF	TGTGCCAGCAGTCCGAGTTTACCGGGGCTTGGCACCGGGGAGCTGTTTTTT
TRBV7-9	TRBJ2-3	many	-	CASSITYSTDTQYF	TGTGCCAGCAGCATCACTTATAGCACAGATACGCAGTATTTT
TRBV4-1	TRBJ2-7	-	TRBD1	CASSQRTGGTYEQYF	TGCGCCAGCAGCCAGCGGACAGGTGGCACCTACGAGCAGTACTTC
TRBV10-3	TRBJ1-2	once	TRBD1	CAIRMGQGNYGYTF	TGTGCCATCAGGATGGGACAGGGAAACTATGGCTACACCTTC
TRBV10-3	TRBJ2-5	-	-	CAISDLARGETQYF	TGTGCCATCAGTGATTTGGCACGGGGCGAGACCCAGTACTTC
TRBV12-3/TRBV12-4	TRBJ2-7	-	TRBD2	CASSSRLAGVYEQYF	TGTGCCAGCAGTAGTAGACTAGCGGGAGTTTACGAGCAGTACTTC
TRBV4-2	TRBJ2-5	few	-	CASSQATGNPVRRETQYF	TGTGCCAGCAGCCAAGCTACGGGGAATCCGGTCCGGAGGGAGACCCAGTACTTC
TRBV28	TRBJ2-7	many	TRBD1	CASGDRVKWQYF	TGTGCCAGCGGGGACAGGGTAAAATGGCAGTACTTC
TRBV4-3	TRBJ2-1	many	TRBD2	CASSQRLAGGPNEQFF	TGCGCCAGCAGCCAACGACTAGCGGGAGGACCCAATGAGCAGTTCTTC
TRBV3-1	TRBJ1-1	-	-	CASSLTFGGEAFF	TGTGCCAGCAGCCTCACGTTCGGGGGAGAAGCTTTCTTT
TRBV18	TRBJ2-3	-	-	CASSPQQRLNTQYF	TGTGCCAGCTCACCACAGCAGCGGCTGAATACGCAGTATTTT
TRBV12-3/TRBV12-4	TRBJ1-2	-	-	CASTTSSGARGGYTF	TGTGCCAGCACCACCAGTTCGGGGGCCCGGGGTGGCTACACCTTC
TRBV6-5	TRBJ2-3	-	TRBD2	CASTRGLAGVGGDTQYF	TGTGCCAGCACCCGAGGACTAGCGGGAGTCGGAGGAGATACGCAGTATTTT
TRBV29-1	TRBJ2-5	few	-	CSVEKYETQYF	TGCAGCGTCGAGAAATATGAGACCCAGTACTTC
TRBV5-4	TRBJ1-2	-	TRBD1	CASSLPDRAHYGYTF	TGTGCCAGCAGCTTGCCAGACAGGGCACACTATGGCTACACCTTC
TRBV19	TRBJ1-5	-	-	CASKGFRGSRNQPQHF	TGTGCCAGTAAGGGGTTTAGGGGCAGCCGCAATCAGCCCCAGCATTTT
TRBV30	TRBJ1-1	-	-	CAWGDKLNTEAFF	TGTGCCTGGGGGGACAAGCTGAACACTGAAGCTTTCTTT
TRBV5-1	TRBJ2-5	-	TRBD2	CASSLTAGGRETQYF	TGCGCCAGCAGCCTAACAGCGGGGGGCCGGGAGACCCAGTACTTC
TRBV5-4	TRBJ2-2	few	TRBD1	CASSKGTGDTGELFF	TGTGCCAGCAGCAAGGGGACAGGGGACACCGGGGAGCTGTTTTTT
TRBV13	TRBJ2-1	-	TRBD2	CASSLVGTTQYNEQFF	TGTGCCAGCAGCTTAGTTGGGACTACCCAATACAATGAGCAGTTCTTC
TRBV29-1	TRBJ2-7	few	TRBD1	CSVGRGQGVYEQYF	TGCAGCGTTGGCCGGGGACAGGGAGTCTACGAGCAGTACTTC
TRBV18	TRBJ2-6	-	-	CASSPQGRSSGANALTF	TGTGCCAGCTCACCCCAGGGGAGGAGCTCTGGGGCCAACGCCCTGACTTTC
TRBV24-1	TRBJ2-2	few	-	CATGNEDTGELFF	TGTGCCACAGGGAATGAGGACACCGGGGAGCTGTTTTTT
TRBV5-1	TRBJ1-1	-	-	CASSLGGSLNTEAFF	TGCGCCAGCAGCTTGGGAGGCAGTCTGAACACTGAAGCTTTCTTT
TRBV19	TRBJ2-4	few	TRBD2	CASSRPLVGGSTKNIQYF	TGTGCCAGTAGTCGACCCCTGGTCGGCGGGAGCACCAAAAACATTCAGTACTTC
TRBV11-2	TRBJ2-5	-	TRBD1	CASSYRPGQGVGETQYF	TGTGCCAGCAGTTACCGACCCGGACAGGGGGTTGGTGAGACCCAGTACTTC
TRBV7-9	TRBJ1-1	few	-	CASSSLAGTEAFF	TGTGCCAGCAGCTCCCTTGCAGGGACTGAAGCTTTCTTT
TRBV27	TRBJ1-1	once	TRBD1	CASRKQGAVQNTEAFF	TGTGCCAGCAGAAAACAGGGGGCGGTTCAGAACACTGAAGCTTTCTTT
TRBV7-2	TRBJ1-5	few	-	CASSLKVQGNQPQHF	TGTGCCAGCAGCTTAAAGGTACAGGGTAATCAGCCCCAGCATTTT
TRBV20-1	TRBJ2-5	few	TRBD2	CSAAIASGVQETQYF	TGCAGTGCTGCAATTGCCAGCGGGGTTCAAGAGACCCAGTACTTC
TRBV6-2/TRBV6-3	TRBJ2-7	-	TRBD2	CASSYSASGTYEQYF	TGTGCCAGCAGTTACTCGGCTAGCGGTACCTACGAGCAGTACTTC
TRBV29-1	TRBJ2-2	-	-	CSARTGSANTGELFF	TGCAGCGCCAGAACAGGGAGCGCGAACACCGGGGAGCTGTTTTTT
TRBV9	TRBJ2-3	-	TRBD2	CASSVGTSRVPNTQYF	TGTGCCAGCAGCGTGGGGACTAGCCGTGTCCCAAATACGCAGTATTTT
TRBV30	TRBJ2-3	-	-	CAWSPTRDTQYF	TGTGCCTGGAGTCCTACGCGGGATACGCAGTATTTT
TRBV5-1	TRBJ1-5	many	TRBD1	CASSLRGGDQPQHF	TGCGCCAGCAGCTTGAGAGGGGGCGATCAGCCCCAGCATTTT
TRBV27	TRBJ2-3	-	-	CASSRMTKTSTDTQYF	TGTGCCAGCAGCCGGATGACCAAAACCTCCACAGATACGCAGTATTTT
TRBV28	TRBJ2-7	few	TRBD2	CASSLGGAGSYEQYF	TGTGCCAGCAGTTTGGGGGGAGCGGGGTCCTACGAGCAGTACTTC
TRBV7-9	TRBJ2-2	-	-	CASSAGLAGGMRRTGELFF	TGTGCCAGCAGCGCAGGACTGGCAGGGGGGATGAGGAGGACCGGGGAGCTGTTTTTT
TRBV18	TRBJ1-5	-	-	CASSRGSGGGQPQHF	TGTGCCAGCTCGCGCGGGTCAGGTGGAGGACAGCCCCAGCATTTT
TRBV18	TRBJ2-5	few	-	CASSPQGWQETQYF	TGTGCCAGCTCACCACAGGGGTGGCAAGAGACCCAGTACTTC
TRBV7-3	TRBJ2-2	many	-	CASSPDRTGELFF	TGTGCCAGCAGCCCCGACAGGACCGGGGAGCTGTTTTTT
TRBV6-2/TRBV6-3	TRBJ2-3	few	-	CASSYFDTQYF	TGTGCCAGCAGTTACTTTGATACGCAGTATTTT
TRBV20-1	TRBJ2-2	few	TRBD2	CSARRAGEVTGELFF	TGCAGTGCCCGAAGGGCGGGAGAGGTCACCGGGGAGCTGTTTTTT
TRBV6-1	TRBJ2-7	few	TRBD1	CASSPPGTGAHSYEQYF	TGTGCCAGCAGTCCCCCCGGGACAGGGGCCCACTCCTACGAGCAGTACTTC
TRBV12-3/TRBV12-4	TRBJ2-5	few	-	CASSLRPETQYF	TGTGCCAGCAGTTTAAGGCCCGAGACCCAGTACTTC
TRBV3-1	TRBJ2-5	many	-	CASSQVKETQYF	TGTGCCAGCAGCCAAGTTAAAGAGACCCAGTACTTC